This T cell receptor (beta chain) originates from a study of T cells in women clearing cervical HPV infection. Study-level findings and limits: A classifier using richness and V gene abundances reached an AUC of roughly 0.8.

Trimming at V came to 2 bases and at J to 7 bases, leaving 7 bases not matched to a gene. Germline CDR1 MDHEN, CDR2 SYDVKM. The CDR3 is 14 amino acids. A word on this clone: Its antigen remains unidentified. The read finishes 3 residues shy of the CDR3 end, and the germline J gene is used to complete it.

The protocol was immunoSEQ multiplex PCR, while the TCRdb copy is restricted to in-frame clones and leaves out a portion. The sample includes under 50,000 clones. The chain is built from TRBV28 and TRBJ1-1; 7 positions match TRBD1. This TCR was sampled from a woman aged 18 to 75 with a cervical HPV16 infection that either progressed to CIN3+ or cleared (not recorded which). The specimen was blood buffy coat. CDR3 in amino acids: CASSLDREYSEAFF. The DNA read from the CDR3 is TGTGCCAGCAGTTTAGACAGGGAATATAGTGAA.